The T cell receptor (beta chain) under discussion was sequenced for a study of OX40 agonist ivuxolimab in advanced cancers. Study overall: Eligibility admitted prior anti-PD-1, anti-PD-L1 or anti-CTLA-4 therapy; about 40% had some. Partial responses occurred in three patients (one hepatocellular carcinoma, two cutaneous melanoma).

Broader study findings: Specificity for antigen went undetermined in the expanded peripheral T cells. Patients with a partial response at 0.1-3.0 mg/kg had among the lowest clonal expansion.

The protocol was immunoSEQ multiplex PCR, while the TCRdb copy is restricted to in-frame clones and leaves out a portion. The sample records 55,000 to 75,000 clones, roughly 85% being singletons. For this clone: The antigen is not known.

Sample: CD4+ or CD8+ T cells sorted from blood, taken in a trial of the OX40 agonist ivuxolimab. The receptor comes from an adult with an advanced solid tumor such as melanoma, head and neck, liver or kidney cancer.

This chain's CDR3 is CASSLDGNQPQHF. In nucleotides, the CDR3 is TGTGCCAGCAGCTTGGATGGCAATCAGCCCCAGCATTTT. The chain recombines TRBV5-6 with TRBJ1-5; no reliable D call. Trimming shortened V by 0 bases and J by 2 bases, and 3 bases separated the two germline ends. Germline V gives CDR1 SGHDT, CDR2 YYEEEE. The CDR3 sequence is 13 residues long.